The rows below give T cell receptor beta chains drawn from one sample of a study of T cells after yellow fever vaccination. A single record per CDR3 protein comes from TCRdb applying MiXCR to the 5' RACE reads. Of 100,000 to 150,000 distinct CDR3 sequences listed, roughly 6.8% are singletons. The sequences come from CD4+ T cells sorted from PBMCs, collected more than 35 days after the first yellow fever vaccination. All receptors derive from a man younger than 35 who received the YFV17D yellow fever vaccine. Each CDR3 is given without its conserved first and last residue. Fields, in order: J gene, CDR3 length, V gene, D gene, CDR3 protein. D genes are given only for firm matches.

J: TRBJ2-1; length: 12; V: TRBV7-2; D: TRBD1; CDR3: ASSLVEGANEQF
J: TRBJ2-5; length: 12; V: TRBV7-2; D: .; CDR3: ASSSSTDGETQY
J: TRBJ2-3; length: 14; V: TRBV12-3/TRBV12-4; D: .; CDR3: VSRDLRGPSLDTQY
J: TRBJ1-4; length: 11; V: TRBV10-2; D: .; CDR3: ASKGRTNEKLF
J: TRBJ2-7; length: 12; V: TRBV7-2; D: .; CDR3: ASSRSDGYDEQY
J: TRBJ2-3; length: 12; V: TRBV11-2; D: .; CDR3: ASSQGGWVDTQY
J: TRBJ1-1; length: 11; V: TRBV29-1; D: TRBD1; CDR3: SVDGTGGTGAF
J: TRBJ2-1; length: 11; V: TRBV27; D: TRBD1; CDR3: ASSPSMDRPWF
J: TRBJ2-1; length: 15; V: TRBV6-2/TRBV6-3; D: .; CDR3: ASSYPEVWDSVDEQF
J: TRBJ2-2; length: 15; V: TRBV5-4; D: .; CDR3: ASSPLGGTVLAGELF